Below are 27 T cell receptor beta chains sequenced from a single sample in a study of blood T cell repertoires in COVID-19. The assay was immunoSEQ multiplex PCR, and TCRdb's table has in-frame clones only and misses some. This table has some 180,000 clones, 85% to 90% appearing once. The specimen sequenced was peripheral blood. These receptors all come from a man in his 70s with active or convalescent COVID-19.

This chain joins TRBV24-1 and TRBJ2-5, with D perhaps TRBD1 (6 bases). Germline CDR1 is KGHDR and CDR2 is SFDVKD. The V gene lost 4 bases and the J gene lost 5 bases, with 16 bases spanning the gap. The CDR3 sequence is 15 residues long. The CDR3 nucleotides are TGTGCCACCAGTGACCCCCGGACAGTTGGTGAGACCCAGTACTTC. Protein: CATSDPRTVGETQYF.

As regards this clone: The sample carries other DNA sequences with the same CDR3. The rearrangement joins TRBV5-6 to TRBJ2-7, with 8 bases identical to TRBD1. CDR1 SGHDT and CDR2 YYEEEE come from the germline V gene. The CDR3 totals 13 residues. Trimming cost V 4 bases and J 3 bases; bases outside gene matches: 3. As DNA, the CDR3 is TGTGCCAGCAGCCCGGGACAGGTCTACGAGCAGTACTTC. Translated, it gives CASSPGQVYEQYF.

The chain has TRBV9 and TRBJ2-3; TRBD2 matches at 11 bases. Germline CDR1 is SGDLS and CDR2 is YYNGEE. V lost 7 bases, J lost 0 bases, and 4 bases stayed unmatched. The CDR3 has 15 residues. CDR3 in amino acids: CASGVAGGSTDTQYF. The CDR3 region has the DNA TGTGCCAGCGGGGTAGCGGGAGGGAGCACAGATACGCAGTATTTT.

This clone was observed once. The chain employs TRBV18 and TRBJ1-1, with 9 bases fitting TRBD1. Germline loops: CDR1 KGHSH, CDR2 LQKENI. The CDR3 is 15 residues long. V gave up 2 bases and J gave up 4 bases; unmatched junction bases: 5. The DNA for the CDR3 is TGTGCCAGCTCACCATCTACAGGGGGCGGCACTGAAGCTTTCTTT. As protein: CASSPSTGGGTEAFF. Full variable domain (remainder filled in from reference TRBV18 and TRBJ1-1): NAGVMQNPRHLVRRRGQEARLRCSPMKGHSHVYWYRQLPEEGLKFMVYLQKENIIDESGMPKERFSAEFPKEGPSILRIQQVVRGDSAAYFCASSPSTGGGTEAFFGQGTRLTVV.

To note about this clone: Other DNA sequences in this specimen translate into the identical CDR3. The chain combines TRBV2 with TRBJ2-1; no definite D call. There are 11 residues in the CDR3. V lost 6 bases and J lost 3, with 3 bases in between. The germline V gene has CDR1 SNHLY and CDR2 FYNNEI. The DNA for the CDR3 is TGTGCCAGCAGCTACTACAATGAGCAGTTCTTC. Its translation: CASSYYNEQFF.

This clone was observed many times. The genes are TRBV27 and TRBJ2-2; perhaps TRBD1 as D (6 bases). CDR3 size: 16 residues. V was shortened by 3 bases and J by 5 bases, with 16 bases between the two germline ends. Germline CDR1 and CDR2: MNHEY and SMNVEV (reference sequence). The CDR3 coding sequence is TGTGCCAGCAGTTTCCAGGGGAGAAGGGGGACCGGGGAGCTGTTTTTT. Translated: CASSFQGRRGTGELFF.

The genes are TRBV7-3 and TRBJ1-1, with 7 positions matching TRBD1. The CDR3 extends over 14 amino acids. J gave up 6 bases and V 5 bases, and 9 bases lay outside the gene matches. The germline V gene encodes CDR1 SGHTA and CDR2 FQGTGA. The CDR3 is CASSSTGEVAEAFF. The CDR3 DNA is TGTGCCAGCAGCAGCACAGGGGAAGTCGCTGAAGCTTTCTTT. Supplemented by reference TRBV7-3 and TRBJ1-1, the full variable domain reads GAGVSQTPSNKVTEKGKYVELRCDPISGHTALYWYRQSLGQGPEFLIYFQGTGAADDSGLPNDRFFAVRPEGSVSTLKIQRTERGDSAVYLCASSSTGEVAEAFFGQGTRLTVV.

V gene TRBV11-1 combines with J gene TRBJ2-1, with D possibly being TRBD1 (5 bases). The CDR3 consists of 15 residues. Germline V gives CDR1 SGHAT, CDR2 FQDESV (reference sequence). V was trimmed by 3 bases and J by 9 bases, leaving 18 bases between them. The CDR3 here is CASSLDLGPMSEQFF. In DNA, the CDR3 is TGTGCCAGCAGCTTGGATCTGGGGCCAATGAGTGAGCAGTTCTTC.

This clone appeared once. The CDR3 DNA follows: TGTGCCAGCAGGACAGGTTTATGGGAGCCCCAGCATTTT. Translation gives CASRTGLWEPQHF. The chain recombines TRBV28 with TRBJ1-5; the D gene is possibly TRBD1 (6 bases). V was clipped by 6 bases and J by 8 bases, with 14 bases between them. Germline values: CDR1 MDHEN, CDR2 SYDVKM. CDR3 size: 13 residues.

The V and J genes are TRBV15 and TRBJ1-5; tentatively, D is TRBD1 (5 bases). Germline V CDR1 and CDR2: LNHNV, YYDKDF (reference sequence). This CDR3 is 15 amino acids long. V was trimmed by 0 bases and J by 6 bases, leaving 12 bases between them. CDR3 sequence: CATSRDGQGGQPQHF. CDR3 nucleotide sequence: TGTGCCACCAGCAGAGATGGGCAGGGAGGTCAGCCCCAGCATTTT.

This clone was recorded a few times. V gene TRBV20-1 combines with J gene TRBJ2-7; maybe TRBD2 (6 bases). The CDR3 extends over 11 amino acids. Germline V lookup: CDR1 DFQATT, CDR2 SNEGSKA (reference sequence). CDR3 DNA: TGCGCCGGGAGCATCTCCTACGAGCAGTACTTC. This sequence encodes CAGSISYEQYF.

V usage is TRBV19 and J usage is TRBJ1-3; no clear D. The CDR3 contains 14 residues. Germline V CDR1 and CDR2: LNHDA, SQIVND (reference sequence). The V end was cut by 4 bases, the J end by 3 bases, with 10 bases between. CDR3 nucleotide sequence: TGTGCCAGTAGTAGAGGAACGGATGGAAACACCATATATTTT. Its translation: CASSRGTDGNTIYF.

This clone was found once. This chain links TRBV5-1 with TRBJ1-2; D is unresolved. Germline CDR1 reads SGHRS; CDR2 reads YFSETQ. V lost 0 bases and J lost 1, with 13 bases in between. The CDR3 is 16 amino acids. CDR3 sequence reads: CASSLGGPPNNYGYTF. In nucleotides, the CDR3 is TGCGCCAGCAGCTTGGGTGGGCCGCCGAATAACTATGGCTACACCTTC.

This sequence joins TRBV9 and TRBJ1-2; 7 bases map to TRBD1. The CDR3 consists of 17 residues. V lost 0 bases, J lost 7 bases, and 15 bases stayed unmatched. Germline CDR1 is SGDLS and CDR2 is YYNGEE. The CDR3 region is CASSVVGWAGGVSGYTF. DNA for the CDR3: TGTGCCAGCAGCGTAGTGGGGTGGGCAGGGGGTGTCTCTGGCTACACCTTC.

The V and J genes are TRBV6-5 and TRBJ2-7; 10 bases match TRBD1. Trimming cost V 2 bases and J 4 bases; bases outside gene matches: 5. This CDR3 comprises 15 residues. Germline CDR1 MNHEY, CDR2 SVGAGI. The CDR3 is CASSYRDRGLYEQYF. CDR3 nucleotide sequence: TGTGCCAGCAGTTACCGGGACAGGGGACTTTACGAGCAGTACTTC.

The rearrangement joins TRBV6-5 to TRBJ2-3; 7 bases line up with TRBD1. Germline-derived CDR1 and CDR2 are MNHEY and SVGAGI. With V trimmed by 3 bases and J by 3 bases, 6 bases remained unmatched. This CDR3 contains 15 residues. DNA for the CDR3: TGTGCCAGCAGTTATAAGGGGGCTATAACAGATACGCAGTATTTT. It is translated as CASSYKGAITDTQYF.

This clone was detected once. The V gene is TRBV13, the J gene TRBJ2-7; D is perhaps TRBD1 (6 bases). The CDR3 has 12 residues. Germline assignment: CDR1 PRHDT and CDR2 FYEKMQ (reference sequence). V was pared by 4 bases and J by 4 bases, with 8 bases between. The CDR3 loop is CASSSTGYEQYF. CDR3 nucleotide sequence: TGTGCCAGCAGCTCGACAGGTTACGAGCAGTACTTC. Drawing the rest from reference TRBV13 and TRBJ2-7, the complete variable domain is AAGVIQSPRHLIKEKRETATLKCYPIPRHDTVYWYQQGPGQDPQFLISFYEKMQSDKGSIPDRFSAQQFSDYHSELNMSSLELGDSALYFCASSSTGYEQYFGPGTRLTVT.

J is TRBJ1-4 and V is TRBV27, with TRBD1 identical over 8 bases. The CDR3 totals 15 residues. In germline, CDR1 is MNHEY, CDR2 SMNVEV (reference sequence). With 6 bases clipped from V and 8 bases from J, the junction kept 11 bases outside the gene matches. CDR3 nucleotide sequence: TGTGCCAGCAGCCCGGGGGACAGGTCGGAGGAAAAACTGTTTTTT. Translated: CASSPGDRSEEKLFF.

The CDR3 DNA reads as TGCGCCAGCAACCTTGGACAGGGCACAGATACGCAGTATTTT. Amino acids: CASNLGQGTDTQYF. The rearrangement joins TRBV5-1 to TRBJ2-3; TRBD1 agrees at 7 bases. Germline V lookup: CDR1 SGHRS, CDR2 YFSETQ. This CDR3 contains 14 residues. V lost 6 bases and J lost 1; bases outside the gene matches: 5.

The DNA of the CDR3 is TGCGCCAGCAGCTTATCGACAAGGCCCCACGGCAGTAATGGCTACACCTTC. Translation gives CASSLSTRPHGSNGYTF. The V call is TRBV5-1, the J call TRBJ1-2, with D uncertain. Germline-derived CDR1 and CDR2 are SGHRS and YFSETQ. V gave up 2 bases and J gave up 6 bases, with 23 bases separating them. The CDR3 consists of 17 residues.

The chain carries TRBV14 and TRBJ1-6; D remains ambiguous. V shed 1 base and J shed 10 bases, with 11 bases lying between them. Germline lookup yields CDR1 SGHDN and CDR2 FVKESK. The CDR3 extends over 14 amino acids. The CDR3 DNA reads TGTGCCAGCAGCCAAGGACGGGAGAGGTCACCCCTCCACTTT. Protein product: CASSQGRERSPLHF.

The CDR3 coding sequence is TGCGCCAGCAGCTTGGGCAATAGCGGGCCCGCCTCTAAGTATTTT. Translation: CASSLGNSGPASKYF. The V and J genes are TRBV5-1 and TRBJ2-3; 7 bases map to TRBD2. There are 15 residues in the CDR3. V shed 0 bases, J shed 13 bases, and the junction held 14 bases outside the gene matches. From germline, CDR1 is SGHRS and CDR2 YFSETQ.

V is TRBV18 and J is TRBJ2-7, with TRBD1 matching over 8 bases. Germline assignment: CDR1 KGHSH and CDR2 LQKENI. Trimming removed 2 bases from V and 7 bases from J; junction bases left unmatched: 7. The CDR3 runs to 14 residues. The CDR3 DNA follows: TGTGCCAGCTCACCAGACAGGGGTCTTAGGGAGCAGTACTTC. Amino acid sequence: CASSPDRGLREQYF. The entire variable domain, with the rest obtained from reference TRBV18 and TRBJ2-7, is as follows: NAGVMQNPRHLVRRRGQEARLRCSPMKGHSHVYWYRQLPEEGLKFMVYLQKENIIDESGMPKERFSAEFPKEGPSILRIQQVVRGDSAAYFCASSPDRGLREQYFGPGTRLTVT.

This clone was recorded once. This chain uses TRBV27 with TRBJ1-1; possible D gene TRBD1, 6 bases. V gave up 1 base and J gave up 1 base, with 10 bases separating them. The CDR3 consists of 15 residues. Germline values: CDR1 MNHEY, CDR2 SMNVEV (reference sequence). The DNA for the CDR3 is TGTGCCAGCAGTTTATTGGACAGAAAGAACACTGAAGCTTTCTTT. This sequence encodes CASSLLDRKNTEAFF.

This rearrangement joins TRBV28 to TRBJ2-6; TRBD1 matches 8 bases. CDR1 is MDHEN, CDR2 SYDVKM, per germline. After removal of 8 bases from V and 4 bases from J, the junction contained 10 bases not matched to a gene. The CDR3 runs 16 residues. Here the CDR3 reads CASATGGSLGANVLTF. CDR3 DNA: TGTGCCAGCGCCACAGGGGGGTCTCTAGGGGCCAACGTCCTGACTTTC. The variable domain in full, completed from reference TRBV28 and TRBJ2-6, reads DVKVTQSSRYLVKRTGEKVFLECVQDMDHENMFWYRQDPGLGLRLIYFSYDVKMKEKGDIPEGYSVSREKKERFSLILESASTNQTSMYLCASATGGSLGANVLTFGAGSRLTVL.

The chain recombines TRBV10-2 with TRBJ1-6, with a possible D match to TRBD1 (6 bases). CDR3 size: 19 residues. Per germline, CDR1 WSHSY and CDR2 SAAADI. Between the trimmed V and J ends, which lost 0 bases and 1 base, there was a span of 16 bases. The CDR3 sequence: CASSESLQGYGSYNSPLHF. CDR3 in DNA: TGCGCCAGCAGTGAGTCGTTACAGGGTTATGGGTCCTATAATTCACCCCTCCACTTT.

The genes are TRBV15 and TRBJ2-2; D may be TRBD1 (6 bases). From germline, CDR1 is LNHNV and CDR2 YYDKDF (reference sequence). V was trimmed by 1 base and J by 3 bases, leaving 12 bases between them. The CDR3 loop spans 16 amino acids. This CDR3 is CATSRGGQLYTGELFF. CDR3 sequence (DNA): TGTGCCACCAGCAGAGGGGGACAACTCTACACCGGGGAGCTGTTTTTT.